A selection of T cell receptor beta chains follows, all from one sample in a study of T-cell reconstitution after alpha-beta-depleted transplantation in children. TCRdb itself ran the PCR reads through MiXCR, one entry per CDR3 protein. The sample consists of fewer than 700,000 distinct CDR3 sequences, about an eighth of them appearing once. Sequencing used PBMCs, mostly from graft donor cells, obtained 360 days after TCRalphabeta/CD19-depleted stem cell transplant. These receptor sequences come from a male patient between 10 and 17 years old who had a stem cell transplant for acute myeloid leukemia, so the T cells may come from the graft donor. Both conserved end residues are part of each CDR3. Fields, in order: CDR3 protein, CDR3 DNA, D gene, J gene, clone size, V gene, CDR3 length. D genes are given only for firm matches. Clone size is not always given. Where it is, it says once, few, many or a class for expanded clones.

CDR3: CASSPWGTSGREQFF; DNA: TGTGCCAGCAGTCCCTGGGGGACTAGCGGGAGGGAGCAGTTCTTC; D: TRBD2; J: TRBJ2-1; size: many; V: TRBV28; length: 15
CDR3: CASSFLSNQPQHF; DNA: TGTGCCAGCAGTTTCCTAAGCAATCAGCCCCAGCATTTT; D: -; J: TRBJ1-5; size: -; V: TRBV12-3/TRBV12-4; length: 13
CDR3: CSAREGLEDPKNIQYF; DNA: TGCAGTGCTAGAGAAGGGCTCGAAGATCCCAAAAACATTCAGTACTTC; D: -; J: TRBJ2-4; size: many; V: TRBV20-1; length: 16
CDR3: CASREQGGFREQYF; DNA: TGTGCCAGCAGGGAACAGGGGGGGTTTCGCGAGCAGTACTTC; D: -; J: TRBJ2-7; size: -; V: TRBV27; length: 14
CDR3: CASSQVGGAGYGYTF; DNA: TGCGCCAGCAGCCAAGTGGGGGGGGCCGGCTATGGCTACACCTTC; D: -; J: TRBJ1-2; size: few; V: TRBV4-3; length: 15
CDR3: CAISDSGTSVNRSYNEQFF; DNA: TGTGCCATCAGTGATTCCGGGACTAGCGTTAATCGCTCCTACAATGAGCAGTTCTTC; D: TRBD2; J: TRBJ2-1; size: few; V: TRBV10-3; length: 19
CDR3: CASSLIRLRSTDTQYF; DNA: TGTGCCAGCAGTTTAATCCGTCTCAGGAGCACAGATACGCAGTATTTT; D: -; J: TRBJ2-3; size: few; V: TRBV28; length: 16
CDR3: CASGLSGAPTDTQYF; DNA: TGTGCCAGTGGTCTATCGGGGGCCCCCACAGATACGCAGTATTTT; D: -; J: TRBJ2-3; size: few; V: TRBV19; length: 15
CDR3: CASSYLGLAGGLAYEQYF; DNA: TGTGCCAGCAGTTACTTGGGACTAGCGGGAGGGCTCGCCTACGAGCAGTACTTC; D: TRBD2; J: TRBJ2-7; size: -; V: TRBV6-5; length: 18
CDR3: CASSSRAGSFLREQYF; DNA: TGTGCCAGCAGTTCCCGGGCAGGCTCCTTCTTACGGGAGCAGTACTTC; D: -; J: TRBJ2-7; size: many; V: TRBV6-2/TRBV6-3; length: 16
CDR3: CASSFRITGELFF; DNA: TGTGCCAGCAGCTTTAGAATAACCGGGGAGCTGTTTTTT; D: -; J: TRBJ2-2; size: many; V: TRBV11-3; length: 13
CDR3: CASSWPTGLPEGETQYF; DNA: TGTGCCAGCAGTTGGCCAACCGGACTACCGGAGGGGGAGACCCAGTACTTC; D: -; J: TRBJ2-5; size: -; V: TRBV28; length: 17
CDR3: CASSSRTSGKLNEQFF; DNA: TGTGCCAGCAGCTCGCGGACTAGCGGGAAATTGAATGAGCAGTTCTTC; D: TRBD2; J: TRBJ2-1; size: few; V: TRBV7-3; length: 16
CDR3: CASSPHGGETQYF; DNA: TGTGCCAGCAGCCCCCATGGTGGAGAGACCCAGTACTTC; D: -; J: TRBJ2-5; size: few; V: TRBV9; length: 13
CDR3: CSAGTGYNEQFF; DNA: TGCAGCGCCGGGACAGGGTACAATGAGCAGTTCTTC; D: TRBD1; J: TRBJ2-1; size: many; V: TRBV29-1; length: 12
CDR3: CSARPGTSGQYEQYF; DNA: TGCAGTGCTCGTCCCGGGACTAGCGGCCAATACGAGCAGTACTTC; D: TRBD2; J: TRBJ2-7; size: few; V: TRBV20-1; length: 15
CDR3: CASSRMGGQETQYF; DNA: TGTGCCAGCAGCCGGATGGGGGGCCAAGAGACCCAGTACTTC; D: -; J: TRBJ2-5; size: few; V: TRBV11-2; length: 14
CDR3: CASSSTVGVPRAFF; DNA: TGCGCCAGCAGCTCGACAGTTGGAGTTCCCCGAGCTTTCTTT; D: -; J: TRBJ1-1; size: many; V: TRBV5-1; length: 14
CDR3: CASSKKSPPDSNEQFF; DNA: TGTGCCAGCAGCAAAAAATCCCCACCGGACAGCAATGAGCAGTTCTTC; D: -; J: TRBJ2-1; size: few; V: TRBV21-1; length: 16
CDR3: CASSLLPGGSFPQETQYF; DNA: TGTGCCAGCAGCCTGCTTCCAGGGGGCTCGTTCCCTCAAGAGACCCAGTACTTC; D: TRBD1; J: TRBJ2-5; size: -; V: TRBV5-6; length: 18
CDR3: CASSLSPQRGSSQQETQYF; DNA: TGTGCCAGCAGTTTATCGCCTCAACGGGGTAGTTCCCAACAAGAGACCCAGTACTTC; D: -; J: TRBJ2-5; size: -; V: TRBV27; length: 19
CDR3: CASSFRLAGGPDEQYF; DNA: TGTGCCAGCAGCTTCCGACTAGCGGGAGGGCCTGACGAGCAGTACTTC; D: TRBD2; J: TRBJ2-7; size: -; V: TRBV3-1; length: 16
CDR3: CASSSGPTSYEQYF; DNA: TGTGCCAGCAGCTCAGGCCCTACCTCCTACGAGCAGTACTTC; D: -; J: TRBJ2-7; size: few; V: TRBV7-2; length: 14
CDR3: CSVAVGSSYNEQFF; DNA: TGCAGCGTTGCTGTGGGGAGCTCCTACAATGAGCAGTTCTTC; D: -; J: TRBJ2-1; size: many; V: TRBV29-1; length: 14
CDR3: CASCRGASTGELFF; DNA: TGTGCCAGCTGCCGTGGTGCGAGCACCGGGGAGCTGTTTTTT; D: -; J: TRBJ2-2; size: few; V: TRBV12-3/TRBV12-4; length: 14
CDR3: CATRPREWERSYEQYF; DNA: TGTGCCACCAGGCCTCGGGAGTGGGAAAGGTCCTACGAGCAGTACTTC; D: -; J: TRBJ2-7; size: once; V: TRBV15; length: 16
CDR3: CSASRRTSGVSYEQYF; DNA: TGCAGTGCTAGTCGGAGGACTAGCGGGGTCTCCTACGAGCAGTACTTC; D: TRBD2; J: TRBJ2-7; size: -; V: TRBV20-1; length: 16
CDR3: CASRIELNTGELFF; DNA: TGTGCCAGCAGAATCGAACTAAACACCGGGGAGCTGTTTTTT; D: -; J: TRBJ2-2; size: many; V: TRBV27; length: 14
CDR3: CASVTGFLADTQYF; DNA: TGTGCCAGCGTCACAGGGTTTTTGGCAGATACGCAGTATTTT; D: -; J: TRBJ2-3; size: many; V: TRBV28; length: 14
CDR3: CASSVQGTRMNTGELFF; DNA: TGTGCCAGCAGCGTACAAGGGACTAGGATGAACACCGGGGAGCTGTTTTTT; D: TRBD2; J: TRBJ2-2; size: -; V: TRBV9; length: 17
CDR3: CASSSGLSTDTQYF; DNA: TGTGCCAGCAGTTCAGGACTGAGCACAGATACGCAGTATTTT; D: -; J: TRBJ2-3; size: many; V: TRBV28; length: 14
CDR3: CASSLRPLRFGETQYF; DNA: TGTGCCAGCAGCTTACGACCCCTACGTTTCGGGGAGACCCAGTACTTC; D: -; J: TRBJ2-5; size: few; V: TRBV7-3; length: 16
CDR3: CSARATPGTLTDTQYF; DNA: TGCAGTGCTAGAGCCACCCCCGGGACACTCACAGATACGCAGTATTTT; D: -; J: TRBJ2-3; size: few; V: TRBV20-1; length: 16
CDR3: CASSRRRETQYF; DNA: TGCGCCAGCAGCCGTAGAAGGGAGACCCAGTACTTC; D: -; J: TRBJ2-5; size: few; V: TRBV5-1; length: 12
CDR3: CATRDTGAQETQYF; DNA: TGTGCCACCAGGGATACAGGGGCACAAGAGACCCAGTACTTC; D: TRBD1; J: TRBJ2-5; size: -; V: TRBV15; length: 14
CDR3: CATVSGVYNEQFF; DNA: TGTGCCACCGTCAGCGGGGTCTACAATGAGCAGTTCTTC; D: TRBD2; J: TRBJ2-1; size: -; V: TRBV28; length: 13
CDR3: CATSRWTGIQETQYF; DNA: TGTGCCACCAGCAGATGGACCGGGATCCAAGAGACCCAGTACTTC; D: -; J: TRBJ2-5; size: many; V: TRBV15; length: 15
CDR3: CSGLAGGNDEQYF; DNA: TGCAGCGGATTAGCGGGAGGTAATGACGAGCAGTACTTC; D: TRBD2; J: TRBJ2-7; size: few; V: TRBV29-1; length: 13
CDR3: CASSLAGVRGSLPTGEQYF; DNA: TGTGCCAGCAGTTTAGCTGGGGTTAGGGGTTCACTCCCAACGGGGGAGCAGTACTTC; D: -; J: TRBJ2-7; size: -; V: TRBV12-3/TRBV12-4; length: 19
CDR3: CSAGLALNWGGRETQYF; DNA: TGCAGTGCCGGATTGGCCCTGAATTGGGGCGGGAGGGAGACCCAGTACTTC; D: TRBD2; J: TRBJ2-5; size: -; V: TRBV20-1; length: 17
CDR3: CASKKMGVWGEQYF; DNA: TGTGCCAGCAAAAAAATGGGGGTATGGGGCGAGCAGTACTTC; D: -; J: TRBJ2-7; size: -; V: TRBV6-2/TRBV6-3; length: 14
CDR3: CASSSGTSGRRVQETQYF; DNA: TGCGCCAGCAGCTCCGGGACTAGCGGGAGAAGGGTACAAGAGACCCAGTACTTC; D: TRBD2; J: TRBJ2-5; size: -; V: TRBV5-1; length: 18
CDR3: CASTLAEGLEQYF; DNA: TGTGCCAGCACCTTGGCCGAAGGGCTCGAGCAGTACTTC; D: -; J: TRBJ2-7; size: many; V: TRBV12-3/TRBV12-4; length: 13
CDR3: CASSWTSGRTAYNEQFF; DNA: TGTGCCAGCAGCTGGACTAGCGGGAGGACCGCCTACAATGAGCAGTTCTTC; D: TRBD2; J: TRBJ2-1; size: few; V: TRBV7-2; length: 17
CDR3: CASSLGRKNTGELFF; DNA: TGTGCCAGCAGCTTAGGACGGAAGAACACCGGGGAGCTGTTTTTT; D: -; J: TRBJ2-2; size: -; V: TRBV5-6; length: 15
CDR3: CASSRAGGYYNEQFF; DNA: TGTGCCAGCTCGCGGGCGGGAGGGTACTACAATGAGCAGTTCTTC; D: TRBD2; J: TRBJ2-1; size: -; V: TRBV6-2/TRBV6-3; length: 15
CDR3: CASSYTESPVFVGGELFF; DNA: TGTGCCAGCAGTTACACGGAAAGCCCGGTTTTTGTGGGCGGGGAGCTGTTTTTT; D: -; J: TRBJ2-2; size: few; V: TRBV6-5; length: 18
CDR3: CASSALAGGPYF; DNA: TGTGCCAGCAGTGCCTTAGCGGGAGGGCCGTATTTT; D: TRBD2; J: TRBJ2-3; size: once; V: TRBV27; length: 12
CDR3: CSAGDRGSYEQYF; DNA: TGCAGTGCTGGGGACAGGGGTTCCTACGAGCAGTACTTC; D: TRBD1; J: TRBJ2-7; size: few; V: TRBV20-1; length: 13
CDR3: CSGRRVNTGELFF; DNA: TGCAGCGGTCGGCGGGTGAACACCGGGGAGCTGTTTTTT; D: -; J: TRBJ2-2; size: many; V: TRBV29-1; length: 13